These T cell receptor beta chains were read from a single sample in a study of graft-versus-host responses after intestinal transplantation. Libraries were prepared by immunoSEQ multiplex PCR; TCRdb keeps only in-frame clonotypes and omits some of them. The sample holds roughly 100,000 clones, 91% seen once. No cognate antigen is known for these TCRs. Specimen: unstimulated CD4+ T cells sorted from spleen or lymph node cells, collected before transplant. These receptors were taken from a human donor who was the organ donor for an intestinal transplant. The CDR3 runs from the conserved cysteine through the conserved F or W. The order of the fields is J gene, V gene, clone size, D gene, CDR3 DNA, CDR3 protein. D genes are given only for firm matches. The listing skips clone size in some rows; elsewhere it reads once, few, many or a size class.

j_call: TRBJ1-4
v_call: TRBV7-2
clone_size: NA
d_call: NA
cdr3_nt: TGTGCCAGCAGCCCCGGGGTCTGGGAAAAACTGTTTTTT
cdr3_aa: CASSPGVWEKLFF

j_call: TRBJ1-6
v_call: TRBV27
clone_size: once
d_call: NA
cdr3_nt: TGTGCCAGCAGTTTAATTCCCAGTCCAAAATCACCCCTCCACTTT
cdr3_aa: CASSLIPSPKSPLHF

j_call: TRBJ2-5
v_call: TRBV5-5
clone_size: NA
d_call: TRBD2
cdr3_nt: TGTGCCAGCAGCTTGGCGGCTAGCGGGGGGGCGGTAAAGACCCAGTACTTC
cdr3_aa: CASSLAASGGAVKTQYF

j_call: TRBJ2-2
v_call: TRBV28
clone_size: NA
d_call: NA
cdr3_nt: TGTGCCAGCAGTATTATCCCCGGGGAGCTGTTTTTT
cdr3_aa: CASSIIPGELFF

j_call: TRBJ2-3
v_call: TRBV5-5
clone_size: NA
d_call: NA
cdr3_nt: TGTGCCAGCAGCCCACGCCGGGGGGCAAGCACAGATACGCAGTATTTT
cdr3_aa: CASSPRRGASTDTQYF

j_call: TRBJ2-1
v_call: TRBV6-4
clone_size: NA
d_call: TRBD1
cdr3_nt: TGTGCCAGCAGTGACTCGGGACAGAACTACAATGAGCAGTTCTTC
cdr3_aa: CASSDSGQNYNEQFF

j_call: TRBJ2-7
v_call: TRBV7-9
clone_size: NA
d_call: TRBD2
cdr3_nt: TGTGCCAGCAGCCAGACTAGCGTGTACGAGCAGTACTTC
cdr3_aa: CASSQTSVYEQYF

j_call: TRBJ2-7
v_call: TRBV7-2
clone_size: NA
d_call: TRBD2
cdr3_nt: TGTGCCAGCAGCTTAGCGGGGCTAGCGGGGGCCGTCCTCTACGAGCAGTACTTC
cdr3_aa: CASSLAGLAGAVLYEQYF

j_call: TRBJ2-7
v_call: TRBV15
clone_size: once
d_call: NA
cdr3_nt: TGTGCCACCAGCAGAGGGGAGCCCCCCTACGAGCAGTACTTC
cdr3_aa: CATSRGEPPYEQYF

j_call: TRBJ2-1
v_call: TRBV21-1
clone_size: NA
d_call: NA
cdr3_nt: TGTGCCAGCGTGAAGGGACTAGCGGAATACAATGAGCAGTTCTTC
cdr3_aa: CASVKGLAEYNEQFF

j_call: TRBJ2-3
v_call: TRBV4-1
clone_size: NA
d_call: TRBD2
cdr3_nt: TGCGCCAGCCAAAAAGCGGGGGGGAGGGGAGATACGCAGTATTTT
cdr3_aa: CASQKAGGRGDTQYF

j_call: TRBJ2-1
v_call: TRBV9
clone_size: NA
d_call: NA
cdr3_nt: TGTGCCAGCAGCGTGGGACTCAGCTCCTACAATGAGCAGTTCTTC
cdr3_aa: CASSVGLSSYNEQFF

j_call: TRBJ2-2
v_call: TRBV19
clone_size: NA
d_call: NA
cdr3_nt: TGTGCCAGTAGTCAGCGGGCGAACACCGGGGAGCTGTTTTTT
cdr3_aa: CASSQRANTGELFF

j_call: TRBJ2-2
v_call: TRBV25-1
clone_size: NA
d_call: TRBD2
cdr3_nt: TGTGCCAGCAGTGAATACGGGGGGGCGAACACCGGGGAGCTGTTTTTT
cdr3_aa: CASSEYGGANTGELFF

j_call: TRBJ2-5
v_call: TRBV6-1
clone_size: NA
d_call: TRBD2
cdr3_nt: TGTGCCAGCAGTACCCGCGGGGGGGCCTGGGAGACCCAGTACTTC
cdr3_aa: CASSTRGGAWETQYF

j_call: TRBJ2-7
v_call: TRBV4-3
clone_size: NA
d_call: TRBD2
cdr3_nt: TGCGCCAGCAGCCAGGAGCCGGGGACTAGCGGGGGGCCCCTCCCATCCTACGAGCAGTACTTC
cdr3_aa: CASSQEPGTSGGPLPSYEQYF

j_call: TRBJ1-1
v_call: TRBV4-3
clone_size: NA
d_call: TRBD1
cdr3_nt: TGCGCCAGCAGCCAGATCAGGACAGGGGGAGGTACTGAAGCTTTCTTT
cdr3_aa: CASSQIRTGGGTEAFF

j_call: TRBJ1-1
v_call: TRBV27
clone_size: NA
d_call: TRBD1
cdr3_nt: TGTGCCAGCAGTCGCCATGGGACAGGGGACACTGAAGCTTTCTTT
cdr3_aa: CASSRHGTGDTEAFF

j_call: TRBJ2-3
v_call: TRBV4-2
clone_size: NA
d_call: NA
cdr3_nt: TGTGCCAGCAGCCAAGGGGTGGAGTTCCCGACTAGCACAGATACGCAGTATTTT
cdr3_aa: CASSQGVEFPTSTDTQYF

j_call: TRBJ2-7
v_call: TRBV5-1
clone_size: NA
d_call: TRBD1
cdr3_nt: TGCGCCAGCAGCCCGCGTGGGACAGGGATTACCGAGCAGTACTTC
cdr3_aa: CASSPRGTGITEQYF

j_call: TRBJ2-7
v_call: TRBV6-1
clone_size: NA
d_call: TRBD1
cdr3_nt: TGTGCCAGCAGCCCCCGGGACAGTGGGACCTACGAGCAGTACTTC
cdr3_aa: CASSPRDSGTYEQYF

j_call: TRBJ1-5
v_call: TRBV5-4
clone_size: NA
d_call: NA
cdr3_nt: TGTGCCAGCAGCTGGGACAACAATCAGCCCCAGCATTTT
cdr3_aa: CASSWDNNQPQHF

j_call: TRBJ2-1
v_call: TRBV4-2
clone_size: NA
d_call: TRBD2
cdr3_nt: TGTGCCAGCAGCCAAGACCCAGCGGGGTCCTACAATGAGCAGTTCTTC
cdr3_aa: CASSQDPAGSYNEQFF

j_call: TRBJ1-2
v_call: TRBV16
clone_size: few
d_call: NA
cdr3_nt: TGTGCCAGCAGCCAAAGACTGGGGGCGGAAGGCTACACCTTC
cdr3_aa: CASSQRLGAEGYTF

j_call: TRBJ1-1
v_call: TRBV7-9
clone_size: NA
d_call: NA
cdr3_nt: TGTGCCAGCAGCTTAAGGGGGGGTGCTGAAGCTTTCTTT
cdr3_aa: CASSLRGGAEAFF

j_call: TRBJ2-7
v_call: TRBV2
clone_size: NA
d_call: NA
cdr3_nt: TGTGCCAGCAGACTAGCCTACGAGCAGTACTTC
cdr3_aa: CASRLAYEQYF

j_call: TRBJ2-3
v_call: TRBV10-2
clone_size: NA
d_call: TRBD2
cdr3_nt: TGCGCCAGCAGTGAACAGCGGGGGGGCCGAGCCCTAAACAACCGAGATACGCAGTATTTT
cdr3_aa: CASSEQRGGRALNNRDTQYF

j_call: TRBJ2-1
v_call: TRBV7-9
clone_size: NA
d_call: TRBD2
cdr3_nt: TGTGCCGTAGGGGCGGGGGGGAGCTCCTACAATGAGCAGTTCTTC
cdr3_aa: CAVGAGGSSYNEQFF

j_call: TRBJ1-2
v_call: TRBV30
clone_size: NA
d_call: TRBD1
cdr3_nt: TGTGCCTGGAGTACCGGACAGGACAGCTATGGCTACACCTTC
cdr3_aa: CAWSTGQDSYGYTF

j_call: TRBJ2-2
v_call: TRBV7-3
clone_size: NA
d_call: NA
cdr3_nt: TGTGCCAGCAGCTTAGCGGGCTACACCGGGGAGCTGTTTTTT
cdr3_aa: CASSLAGYTGELFF

j_call: TRBJ1-2
v_call: TRBV10-3
clone_size: NA
d_call: NA
cdr3_nt: TGTGCCATCAGCAGCCGACAGGCTAACTATGGCTACACCTTC
cdr3_aa: CAISSRQANYGYTF

j_call: TRBJ1-5
v_call: TRBV6-6
clone_size: NA
d_call: NA
cdr3_nt: TGTGCCAGCAGTTATGGGGCAGGGAGCAATCAGCCCCAGCATTTT
cdr3_aa: CASSYGAGSNQPQHF

j_call: TRBJ1-1
v_call: TRBV18
clone_size: NA
d_call: TRBD1
cdr3_nt: TGTGCCAGCTCACCCACGACAGGGGGCCCTGGACGTGAGACTGAAGCTTTCTTT
cdr3_aa: CASSPTTGGPGRETEAFF

j_call: TRBJ1-2
v_call: TRBV19
clone_size: NA
d_call: TRBD1
cdr3_nt: TGTGCCAGTAGTACTCCGGGACAGGGTTGGTATGGCTACACCTTC
cdr3_aa: CASSTPGQGWYGYTF

j_call: TRBJ2-7
v_call: TRBV5-1
clone_size: NA
d_call: TRBD1
cdr3_nt: TGCGCCAGCAGCCGCGACAGGGCTGGGGTCGAGCAGTACTTC
cdr3_aa: CASSRDRAGVEQYF

j_call: TRBJ2-1
v_call: TRBV2
clone_size: NA
d_call: NA
cdr3_nt: TGTGCCAGCAGTGAAACGGGCGTGGGAGTAGAGCAGTTCTTC
cdr3_aa: CASSETGVGVEQFF

j_call: TRBJ2-2
v_call: TRBV5-5
clone_size: NA
d_call: NA
cdr3_nt: TGTGCCAGCAGCTTCACAGGGAACACCGGGGAGCTGTTTTTT
cdr3_aa: CASSFTGNTGELFF

j_call: TRBJ1-4
v_call: TRBV4-2
clone_size: NA
d_call: NA
cdr3_nt: TGTGCCAGCAGCCAGAGCCAGGGCGGGGCAACTAATGAAAAACTGTTTTTT
cdr3_aa: CASSQSQGGATNEKLFF

j_call: TRBJ2-5
v_call: TRBV29-1
clone_size: NA
d_call: TRBD1
cdr3_nt: TGCAGCGTCCAGACCGGGACAGGGAGTGACGGAGAGACCCAGTACTTC
cdr3_aa: CSVQTGTGSDGETQYF

j_call: TRBJ2-5
v_call: TRBV4-2
clone_size: NA
d_call: TRBD1
cdr3_nt: TGTGCCAGCAGCCGCGGACAGGGTTCTGGAGGACAAGAGACCCAGTACTTC
cdr3_aa: CASSRGQGSGGQETQYF

j_call: TRBJ1-3
v_call: TRBV7-2
clone_size: NA
d_call: TRBD1
cdr3_nt: TGTGCCAGCAGCTTATTAATCTGGGGGCCCGGGACAGGGGGAAACACCATATATTTT
cdr3_aa: CASSLLIWGPGTGGNTIYF